Listed below are T cell receptor beta chains from one sample, sequenced in a study of T cells after posttransplantation cyclophosphamide. Sequencing was performed with immunoSEQ multiplex PCR; in TCRdb, only in-frame clones are kept and a portion is missing. The sample contains about 31,000 clones, 90% to 95% of which appear only once. Sequences were obtained from naive CD4+ T cells sorted from PBMCs. These receptors were taken from a woman in her fifties or sixties in good health, CMV-negative, and a related stem cell transplant donor. Each CDR3 is given with its conserved first and last residue. D genes are given only for firm matches. Not every row has a clone size; where given, it reads once, few, many or a size class.

>.|.|TRBJ2-3|TRBV18
CASSPANTQYF
TGTGCCAGCTCACCCGCGAATACGCAGTATTTT
>TRBD2|.|TRBJ2-1|TRBV5-1
CASSLKGGGAVEQFF
TGCGCCAGCAGCTTGAAGGGCGGGGGGGCCGTTGAGCAGTTCTTC
>.|.|TRBJ1-2|TRBV30
CASSGEYGYGYTF
TGTGCCTCCTCGGGGGAGTACGGCTATGGCTACACCTTC
>.|few|TRBJ1-5|TRBV9
CASSVHDNANQPQHF
TGTGCCAGCAGCGTACACGACAATGCGAATCAGCCCCAGCATTTT
>.|.|TRBJ2-2|TRBV6-5
CASRTRITGELFF
TGTGCCAGCAGGACTAGGATCACCGGGGAGCTGTTTTTT
>.|.|TRBJ1-1|TRBV5-1
CASSLGGQPEAFF
TGCGCCAGCAGCTTGGGGGGCCAACCTGAAGCTTTCTTT
>TRBD2|.|TRBJ2-1|TRBV9
CASSASGRFYNEQFF
TGTGCCAGCAGTGCTAGCGGGAGGTTTTACAATGAGCAGTTCTTC
>.|.|TRBJ2-3|TRBV20-1
CSTTGVTQYF
TGCAGTACGACTGGAGTTACGCAGTATTTT
>.|.|TRBJ2-3|TRBV7-2
CASSLGAGDTQYF
TGTGCCAGCAGCTTAGGCGCGGGGGATACGCAGTATTTT
>TRBD2|.|TRBJ2-7|TRBV11-1
CASSSGGWQYF
TGTGCCAGCAGCTCGGGGGGTTGGCAGTACTTC
>TRBD1|once|TRBJ2-2|TRBV7-9
CASSTPGTGSTGELFF
TGTGCCAGCAGCACCCCCGGGACAGGTAGTACCGGGGAGCTGTTTTTT
>.|.|TRBJ1-2|TRBV5-1
CASSSDTPNYGYTF
TGCGCCAGCAGCTCGGACACGCCTAACTATGGCTACACCTTC
>.|.|TRBJ1-1|TRBV11-2
CASSLVFRNTEAFF
TGTGCCAGCAGCTTAGTTTTTCGTAACACTGAAGCTTTCTTT
>TRBD1|.|TRBJ2-7|TRBV5-1
CASSSTGGSYEQYF
TGCGCCAGCAGCTCGACAGGGGGGTCCTACGAGCAGTACTTC
>TRBD1|.|TRBJ1-4|TRBV19
CASSIRTGTDSEKLFF
TGTGCCAGTAGTATCCGTACCGGGACAGATAGTGAAAAACTGTTTTTT
>.|.|TRBJ1-4|TRBV9
CASSPQTGYNEKLFF
TGTGCCAGCAGCCCTCAGACAGGCTATAATGAAAAACTGTTTTTT
>.|few|TRBJ2-7|TRBV27
CASSFAQAYEQYF
TGTGCCAGCAGTTTCGCACAGGCCTACGAGCAGTACTTC
>.|.|TRBJ2-3|TRBV19
CASSRGEVQADTQYF
TGTGCCAGTAGCCGAGGGGAGGTGCAGGCAGATACGCAGTATTTT
>.|.|TRBJ2-1|TRBV11-2
CASSLISGTYNEQFF
TGTGCCAGCAGCTTGATTAGCGGAACCTACAATGAGCAGTTCTTC
>.|once|TRBJ1-2|TRBV28
CASSLSQGRLSYTF
TGTGCCAGCAGCCTCTCCCAGGGGCGGTTGAGCTACACCTTC
>.|few|TRBJ1-5|TRBV10-3
CAISESSGINQPQHF
TGTGCCATCAGTGAGTCGTCGGGTATCAATCAGCCCCAGCATTTT
>TRBD2|once|TRBJ2-2|TRBV9
CASSVTSGGNTGELFF
TGTGCCAGCAGCGTAACTAGCGGGGGAAACACCGGGGAGCTGTTTTTT
>TRBD1|.|TRBJ1-4|TRBV9
CASSVGRNGQGQWEKLFF
TGTGCCAGCAGCGTTGGTAGAAACGGACAGGGACAATGGGAAAAACTGTTTTTT
>.|.|TRBJ2-2|TRBV27
CASSLLTGELFF
TGTGCCAGCAGCCTACTCACCGGGGAGCTGTTTTTT
>TRBD2|.|TRBJ2-7|TRBV6-5
CASSYSGSGVSYEQYF
TGTGCCAGCAGTTACTCGGGTAGCGGGGTTTCCTACGAGCAGTACTTC
>.|.|TRBJ1-4|TRBV9
CASSPSGGWEKLFF
TGTGCCAGCTCCCCGTCGGGGGGTTGGGAAAAACTGTTTTTT
>.|.|TRBJ1-5|TRBV28
CASSLLGAVDQPQHF
TGTGCCAGCAGTTTATTGGGAGCGGTAGATCAGCCCCAGCATTTT
>.|.|TRBJ1-5|TRBV7-2
CASSLQGNSNQPQHF
TGTGCCAGCAGCTTACAGGGTAATAGCAATCAGCCCCAGCATTTT
>.|few|TRBJ2-3|TRBV7-2
CASSFGGSTDTQYF
TGTGCCAGCAGCTTCGGAGGGAGCACAGATACGCAGTATTTT
>TRBD2|.|TRBJ2-1|TRBV7-7
CASSSGEGNEQFF
TGTGCTAGCAGCTCCGGGGAGGGCAATGAGCAGTTCTTC
>TRBD2|.|TRBJ2-1|TRBV10-3
CAISPRLAGDNEQFF
TGTGCCATCAGTCCTAGACTAGCGGGGGACAATGAGCAGTTCTTC
>TRBD2|.|TRBJ2-3|TRBV2
CASSKEGLAGSGTQYF
TGTGCCAGCAGTAAAGAGGGACTAGCTGGCTCTGGAACGCAGTATTTT
>.|.|TRBJ1-5|TRBV20-1
CSAARNQPQHF
TGCAGTGCAGCGAGGAATCAGCCCCAGCATTTT
>.|.|TRBJ1-6|TRBV7-9
CASSFEQRNSPLHF
TGTGCCAGCAGCTTCGAACAGAGAAATTCACCCCTCCACTTT
>.|.|TRBJ1-5|TRBV28
CASRTGYSNQPQHF
TGTGCCAGCAGAACAGGGTATAGCAATCAGCCCCAGCATTTT
>TRBD1|.|TRBJ2-7|TRBV5-8
CASSSGVLTGGVREQYF
TGTGCCAGCAGCTCGGGGGTTCTGACAGGGGGAGTGAGGGAGCAGTACTTC
>TRBD2|.|TRBJ2-1|TRBV28
CASSLLSAGGYNEQFF
TGTGCCAGCAGTTTGCTTTCCGCGGGGGGTTACAATGAGCAGTTCTTC
>.|.|TRBJ1-3|TRBV7-2
CASSRPGGPGGNTIYF
TGTGCCAGCAGCCGGCCCGGCGGGCCTGGAGGAAACACCATATATTTT
>.|.|TRBJ2-3|TRBV9
CASSVGNKGGANSQYF
TGTGCCAGCAGCGTAGGGAATAAAGGGGGGGCCAATTCGCAGTATTTT
>TRBD1|few|TRBJ1-2|TRBV6-5
CASSGWDSRADGYTF
TGTGCCAGCAGTGGTTGGGACAGCCGAGCCGATGGCTACACCTTC
>TRBD2|.|TRBJ2-1|TRBV15
CATSRDLGTSGPEQFF
TGTGCCACCAGCAGGGATCTCGGGACTAGCGGGCCCGAGCAGTTCTTC
>.|once|TRBJ2-7|TRBV7-2
CASSVGGSGNYEQYF
TGTGCCAGCAGTGTTGGGGGGTCAGGGAACTACGAGCAGTACTTC
>.|once|TRBJ2-7|TRBV29-1
CSVVLGHYEQYF
TGCAGCGTTGTACTTGGTCACTACGAGCAGTACTTC
>.|.|TRBJ1-2|TRBV7-9
CASSLEQGAYGYTF
TGTGCCAGCAGCTTAGAACAGGGTGCTTACGGCTACACCTTC